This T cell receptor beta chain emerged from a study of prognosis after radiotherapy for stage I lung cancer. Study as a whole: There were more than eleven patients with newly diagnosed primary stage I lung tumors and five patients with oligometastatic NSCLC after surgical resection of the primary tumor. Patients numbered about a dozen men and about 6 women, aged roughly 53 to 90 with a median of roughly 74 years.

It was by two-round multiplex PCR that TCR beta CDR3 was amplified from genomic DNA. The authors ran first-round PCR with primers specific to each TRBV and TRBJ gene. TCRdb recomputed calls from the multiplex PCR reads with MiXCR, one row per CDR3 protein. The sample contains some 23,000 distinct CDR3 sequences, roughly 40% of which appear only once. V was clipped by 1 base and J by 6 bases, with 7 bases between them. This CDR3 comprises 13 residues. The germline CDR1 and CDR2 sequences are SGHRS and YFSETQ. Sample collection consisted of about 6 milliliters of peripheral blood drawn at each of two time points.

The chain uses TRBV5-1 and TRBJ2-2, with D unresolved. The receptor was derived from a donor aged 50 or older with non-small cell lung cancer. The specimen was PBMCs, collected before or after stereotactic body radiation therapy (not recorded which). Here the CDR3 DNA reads TGCGCCAGCAGCTTGCTCATGGCCGGGGAGCTGTTTTTT. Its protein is CASSLLMAGELFF.